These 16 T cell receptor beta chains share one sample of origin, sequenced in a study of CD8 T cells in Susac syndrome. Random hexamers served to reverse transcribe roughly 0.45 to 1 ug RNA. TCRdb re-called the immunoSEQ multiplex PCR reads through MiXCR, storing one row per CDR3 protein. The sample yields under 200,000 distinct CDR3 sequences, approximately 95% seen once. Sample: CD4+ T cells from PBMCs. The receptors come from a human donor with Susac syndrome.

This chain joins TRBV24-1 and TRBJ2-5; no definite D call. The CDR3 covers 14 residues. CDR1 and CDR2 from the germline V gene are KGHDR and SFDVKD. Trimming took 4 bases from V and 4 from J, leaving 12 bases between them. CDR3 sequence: CATSDSVRGETQYF. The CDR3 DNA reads TGTGCCACCAGTGACTCCGTCCGCGGAGAGACCCAGTACTTC.

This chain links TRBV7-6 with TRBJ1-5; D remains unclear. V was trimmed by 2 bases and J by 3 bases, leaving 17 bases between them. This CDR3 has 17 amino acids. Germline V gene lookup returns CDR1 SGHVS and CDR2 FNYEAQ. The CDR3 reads CASSLLLGRQINQPQHF. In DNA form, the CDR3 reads TGTGCCAGCAGCTTATTGTTGGGAAGACAAATCAATCAGCCCCAGCATTTT.

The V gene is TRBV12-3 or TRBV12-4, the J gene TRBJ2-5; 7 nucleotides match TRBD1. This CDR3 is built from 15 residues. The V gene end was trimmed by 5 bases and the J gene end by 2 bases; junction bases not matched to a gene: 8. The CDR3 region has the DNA TGTGCCAGCAGTAGACCGGGACAGCGACAAGAGACCCAGTACTTC. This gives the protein CASSRPGQRQETQYF.

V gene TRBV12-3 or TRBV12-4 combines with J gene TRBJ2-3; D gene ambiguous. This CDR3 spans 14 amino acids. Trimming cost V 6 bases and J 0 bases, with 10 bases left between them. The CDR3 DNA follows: TGTGCCAGCAGGACCTCTGCGAGCACAGATACGCAGTATTTT. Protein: CASRTSASTDTQYF.

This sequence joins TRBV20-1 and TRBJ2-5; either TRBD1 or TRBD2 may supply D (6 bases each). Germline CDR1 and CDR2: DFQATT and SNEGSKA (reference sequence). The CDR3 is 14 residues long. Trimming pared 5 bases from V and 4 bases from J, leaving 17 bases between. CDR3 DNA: TGCAGTGCTGAGCCCCGCAGGGGAGGAGAGACCCAGTACTTC. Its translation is CSAEPRRGGETQYF.

The CDR3 is CASGREAGSAGYTF. CDR3 coding DNA: TGTGCTAGTGGGCGGGAGGCAGGTTCGGCTGGCTACACCTTC. The chain joins TRBV12-5 to TRBJ1-2; no firm D call. The CDR3 runs to 14 residues. CDR1 and CDR2 (germline): LGHNT, FRNRAP. V dropped 6 bases and J dropped 7 bases, with 18 bases sitting between them.

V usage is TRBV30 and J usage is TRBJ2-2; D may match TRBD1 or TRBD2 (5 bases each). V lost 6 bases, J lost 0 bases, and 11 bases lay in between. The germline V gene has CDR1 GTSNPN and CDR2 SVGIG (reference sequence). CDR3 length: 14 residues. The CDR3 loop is CACPGAANTGELFF. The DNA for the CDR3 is TGTGCCTGCCCCGGGGCGGCGAACACCGGGGAGCTGTTTTTT.

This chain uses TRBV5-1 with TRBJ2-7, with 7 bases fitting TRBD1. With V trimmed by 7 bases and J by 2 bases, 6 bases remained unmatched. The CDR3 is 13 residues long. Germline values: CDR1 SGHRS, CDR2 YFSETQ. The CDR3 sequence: CASGRDSAYEQYF. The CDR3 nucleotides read TGCGCCAGCGGTCGGGACAGTGCCTACGAGCAGTACTTC.

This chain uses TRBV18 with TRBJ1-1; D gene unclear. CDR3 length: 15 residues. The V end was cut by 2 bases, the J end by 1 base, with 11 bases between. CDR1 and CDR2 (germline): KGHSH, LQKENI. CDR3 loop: CASSPAGVPNTEAFF. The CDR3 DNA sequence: TGTGCCAGCTCACCAGCAGGAGTTCCGAACACTGAAGCTTTCTTT.

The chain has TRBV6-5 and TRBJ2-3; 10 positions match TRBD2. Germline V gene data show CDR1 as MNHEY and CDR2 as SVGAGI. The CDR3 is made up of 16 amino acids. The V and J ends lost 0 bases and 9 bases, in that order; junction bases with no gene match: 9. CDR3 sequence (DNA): TGTGCCAGCAGTTACTCTGCTAGCGGGGGCCAGGGGACGCAGTATTTT. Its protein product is CASSYSASGGQGTQYF.

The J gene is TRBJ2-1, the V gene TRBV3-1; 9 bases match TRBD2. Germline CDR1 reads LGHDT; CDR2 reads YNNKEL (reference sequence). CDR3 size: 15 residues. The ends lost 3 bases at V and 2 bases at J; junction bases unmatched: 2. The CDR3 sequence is CASSQTSGAYNEQFF. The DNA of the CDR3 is TGTGCCAGCAGCCAGACTAGCGGCGCCTACAATGAGCAGTTCTTC.

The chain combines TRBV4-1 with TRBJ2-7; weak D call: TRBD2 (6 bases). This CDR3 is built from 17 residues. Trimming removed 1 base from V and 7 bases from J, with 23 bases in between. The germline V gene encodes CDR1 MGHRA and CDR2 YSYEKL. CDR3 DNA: TGCGCCAGCAGCCAAGGAGGGGTTGTTTCCGCTCGGGAGGAGCAGTACTTC. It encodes CASSQGGVVSAREEQYF.

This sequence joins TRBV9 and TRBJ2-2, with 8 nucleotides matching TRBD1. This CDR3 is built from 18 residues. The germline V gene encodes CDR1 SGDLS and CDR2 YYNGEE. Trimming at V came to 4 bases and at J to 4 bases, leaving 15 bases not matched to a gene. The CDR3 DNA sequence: TGTGCCAGCAGCTTCCGACCCCTTGGACAGGGATCCACCGGGGAGCTGTTTTTT. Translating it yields CASSFRPLGQGSTGELFF.

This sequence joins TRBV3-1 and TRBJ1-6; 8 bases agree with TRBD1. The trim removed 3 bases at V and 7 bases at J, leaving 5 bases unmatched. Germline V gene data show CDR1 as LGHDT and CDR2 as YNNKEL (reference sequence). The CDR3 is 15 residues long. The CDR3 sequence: CASSQGGQENSPLHF. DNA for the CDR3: TGTGCCAGCAGCCAGGGGGGACAGGAGAATTCACCCCTCCACTTT.

The CDR3 nucleotides are TGTGCCAGCAGTTACTCCGCCGGATCGAACACAGATACGCAGTATTTT. Translating gives CASSYSAGSNTDTQYF. The J gene is TRBJ2-3, the V gene TRBV6-2 or TRBV6-3; D remains unclear. Between the trimmed V and J ends, which lost 0 bases and 2 bases, there was a span of 12 bases. CDR3 length equals 16 residues. The germline V gene has CDR1 MNHEY and CDR2 SVGEGT.

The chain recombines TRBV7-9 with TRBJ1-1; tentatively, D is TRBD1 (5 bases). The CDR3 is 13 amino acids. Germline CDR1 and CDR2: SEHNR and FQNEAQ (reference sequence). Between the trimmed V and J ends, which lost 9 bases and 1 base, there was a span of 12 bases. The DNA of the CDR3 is TGTGCCAGGGGAGGGGTCCCGAACACTGAAGCTTTCTTT. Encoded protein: CARGGVPNTEAFF.